This TCR beta chain was documented in a study of cytomegalovirus exposure and HLA in healthy donors. In the case of this clone: What it binds is not known.

The germline V gene encodes CDR1 SSHAT and CDR2 FNYEAQ (reference sequence). V was pared by 0 bases and J by 5 bases, with 13 bases between. The CDR3 spans 15 residues. The PCR contained 60 Vbeta and 13 Jbeta primers. Here immunoSEQ multiplex PCR was the method, and the copy in TCRdb shows in-frame clones only, minus some. This sample has roughly 4,500 clones, with approximately 84% found just once. General observations from the study: Within the data, a cluster of highly shared sequence variants was likely a sequencing artifact. A later analysis linked a missense variant in DCLRE1C to the trimming of TCR beta V and J genes. The authors listed approximately 160 TCR beta chains as cytomegalovirus-associated. Some V segments could not be told apart, so they were left out, TRBV6-2 and TRBV6-3 among them.

The clonotype comes from a woman aged 40 to 50 in good health and CMV-seropositive. V gene TRBV7-7 combines with J gene TRBJ2-5, with TRBD1 as a possible D gene (5 bases). Sequencing was performed on PBMCs. DNA of the CDR3: TGTGCCAGCAGCTTAGCGGGTGGGCAGGGCGAGACCCAGTACTTC. Its translation is CASSLAGGQGETQYF.